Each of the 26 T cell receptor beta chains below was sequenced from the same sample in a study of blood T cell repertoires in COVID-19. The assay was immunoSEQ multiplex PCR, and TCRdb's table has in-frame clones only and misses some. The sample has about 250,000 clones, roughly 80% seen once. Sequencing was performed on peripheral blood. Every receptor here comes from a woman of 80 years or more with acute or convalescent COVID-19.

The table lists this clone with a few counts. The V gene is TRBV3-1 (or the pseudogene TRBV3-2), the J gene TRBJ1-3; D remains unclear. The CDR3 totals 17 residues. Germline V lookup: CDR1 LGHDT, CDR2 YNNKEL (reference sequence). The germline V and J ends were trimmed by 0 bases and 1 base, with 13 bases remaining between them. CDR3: CASSQDGGRLSGNTIYF. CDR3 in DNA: TGTGCCAGCAGCCAAGATGGAGGACGTCTTTCTGGAAACACCATATATTTT.

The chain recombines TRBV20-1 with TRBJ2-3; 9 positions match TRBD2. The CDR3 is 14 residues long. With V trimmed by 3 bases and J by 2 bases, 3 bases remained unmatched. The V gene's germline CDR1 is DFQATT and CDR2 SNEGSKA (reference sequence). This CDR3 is CSASSSGDTDTQYF. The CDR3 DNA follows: TGCAGTGCTAGTTCTAGCGGGGACACAGATACGCAGTATTTT.

CDR3 nucleotides: TGCGCCAGCAGCTTGGAGGGACAGGGGTCCGATGGCTACACCTTC. Translating gives CASSLEGQGSDGYTF. The chain carries TRBV5-1 and TRBJ1-2, with 10 nucleotides matching TRBD1. V shed 0 bases and J 6 bases; nucleotides not matched to a gene: 5. Germline CDR1 reads SGHRS; CDR2 reads YFSETQ. The CDR3 is made up of 15 amino acids. The whole variable domain, remainder taken from reference TRBV5-1 and TRBJ1-2, is KAGVTQTPRYLIKTRGQQVTLSCSPISGHRSVSWYQQTPGQGLQFLFEYFSETQRNKGNFPGRFSGRQFSNSRSEMNVSTLELGDSALYLCASSLEGQGSDGYTFGSGTRLTVV.

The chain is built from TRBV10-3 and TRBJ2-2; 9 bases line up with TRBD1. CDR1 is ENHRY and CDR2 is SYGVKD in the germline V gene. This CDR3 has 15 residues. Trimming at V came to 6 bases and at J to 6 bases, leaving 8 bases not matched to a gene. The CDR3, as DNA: TGTGCCATCAGGGCCGGGACAGGGTCGTCCGGGGAGCTGTTTTTT. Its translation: CAIRAGTGSSGELFF.

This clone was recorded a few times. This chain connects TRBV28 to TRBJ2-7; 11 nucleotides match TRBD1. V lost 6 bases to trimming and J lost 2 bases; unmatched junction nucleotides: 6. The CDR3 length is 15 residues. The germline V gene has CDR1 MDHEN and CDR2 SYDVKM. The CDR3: CASSHRGQGAYEQYF. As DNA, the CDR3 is TGTGCCAGCAGCCACCGGGGACAGGGGGCCTACGAGCAGTACTTC.

The CDR3 DNA sequence: TGTGCCAGCAGTTCCGGGACTCTAGAGACCCAGTACTTC. It encodes CASSSGTLETQYF. The rearrangement joins TRBV12-3 or TRBV12-4 to TRBJ2-5; possibly TRBD2 for D (6 bases). This CDR3 has 13 amino acids. Trimming took off 4 bases at V and 4 bases at J, with 10 bases between the two ends.

For the CDR3, the DNA is TGTGCCAGCAGGATGCAGGGGGTCGGGAACACTGAAGCTTTCTTT. As protein: CASRMQGVGNTEAFF. The chain combines TRBV5-4 with TRBJ1-1, with TRBD1 identical over 7 bases. The CDR3 contains 15 residues. From germline, CDR1 is SGHNT and CDR2 YYREEE (reference sequence). The ends lost 5 bases at V and 1 base at J; junction bases unmatched: 8.

The chain's CDR3 is CASSPSGASTDTQYF. In DNA, the CDR3 is TGTGCCAGCAGCCCAAGCGGGGCCAGCACAGATACGCAGTATTTT. The V and J genes are TRBV5-4 and TRBJ2-3; 7 positions agree with TRBD2. With 4 bases clipped from V and 0 bases from J, the junction kept 5 bases outside the gene matches. Germline V gene lookup returns CDR1 SGHNT and CDR2 YYREEE (reference sequence). The CDR3 consists of 15 residues. The full variable domain, completed using reference TRBV5-4 and TRBJ2-3, is ETGVTQSPTHLIKTRGQQVTLRCSSQSGHNTVSWYQQALGQGPQFIFQYYREEENGRGNFPPRFSGLQFPNYSSELNVNALELDDSALYLCASSPSGASTDTQYFGPGTRLTVL.

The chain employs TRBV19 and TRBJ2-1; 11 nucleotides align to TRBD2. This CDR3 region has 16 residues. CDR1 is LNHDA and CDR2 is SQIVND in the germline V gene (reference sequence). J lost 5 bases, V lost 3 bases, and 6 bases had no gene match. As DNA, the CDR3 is TGTGCCAGTAGTATGGGACTAGCGGTTAACGACAATGAGCAGTTCTTC. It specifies CASSMGLAVNDNEQFF.

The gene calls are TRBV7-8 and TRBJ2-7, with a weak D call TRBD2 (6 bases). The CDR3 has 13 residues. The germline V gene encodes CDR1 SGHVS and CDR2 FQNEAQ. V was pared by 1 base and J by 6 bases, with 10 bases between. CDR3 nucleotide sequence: TGTGCCAGCAGCTTAGGTTTAGCGGCCGAGCAGTACTTC. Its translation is CASSLGLAAEQYF.

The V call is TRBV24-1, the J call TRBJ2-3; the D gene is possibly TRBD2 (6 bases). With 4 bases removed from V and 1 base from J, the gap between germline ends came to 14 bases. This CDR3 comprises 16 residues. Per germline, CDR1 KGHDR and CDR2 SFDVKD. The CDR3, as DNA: TGTGCCACCAGTGACTTCAGACTAGGCGGCACAGATACGCAGTATTTT. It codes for CATSDFRLGGTDTQYF.

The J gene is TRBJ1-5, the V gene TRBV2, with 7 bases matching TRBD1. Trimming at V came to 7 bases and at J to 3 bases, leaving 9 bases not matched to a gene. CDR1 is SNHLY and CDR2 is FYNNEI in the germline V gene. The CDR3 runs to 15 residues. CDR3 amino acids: CASKWTGGSNQPQHF. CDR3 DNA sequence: TGTGCCAGCAAGTGGACAGGAGGGTCCAATCAGCCCCAGCATTTT. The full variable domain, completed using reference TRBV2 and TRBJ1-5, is EPEVTQTPSHQVTQMGQEVILRCVPISNHLYFYWYRQILGQKVEFLVSFYNNEISEKSEIFDDQFSVERPDGSNFTLKIRSTKLEDSAMYFCASKWTGGSNQPQHFGDGTRLSIL.

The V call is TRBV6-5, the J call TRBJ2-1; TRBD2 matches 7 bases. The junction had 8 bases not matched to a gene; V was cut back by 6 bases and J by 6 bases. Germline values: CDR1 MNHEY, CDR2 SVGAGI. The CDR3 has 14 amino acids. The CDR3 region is CASSRLAETNEQFF. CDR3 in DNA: TGTGCCAGCAGCAGGCTAGCGGAGACCAATGAGCAGTTCTTC.

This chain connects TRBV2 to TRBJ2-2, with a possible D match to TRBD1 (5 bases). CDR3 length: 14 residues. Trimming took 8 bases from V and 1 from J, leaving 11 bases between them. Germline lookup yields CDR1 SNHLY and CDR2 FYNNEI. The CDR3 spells CASRQLMNTGELFF. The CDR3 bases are TGTGCCAGCCGACAGTTGATGAACACCGGGGAGCTGTTTTTT.

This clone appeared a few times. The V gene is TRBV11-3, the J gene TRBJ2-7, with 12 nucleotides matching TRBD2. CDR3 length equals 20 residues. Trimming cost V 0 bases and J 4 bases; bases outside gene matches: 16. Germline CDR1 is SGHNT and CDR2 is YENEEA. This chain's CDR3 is CASSLDSPETSGSPKYEQYF. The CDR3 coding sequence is TGTGCCAGCAGCTTAGATAGTCCCGAGACTAGCGGGAGCCCCAAGTACGAGCAGTACTTC. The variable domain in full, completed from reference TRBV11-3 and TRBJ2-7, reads EAGVVQSPRYKIIEKKQPVAFWCNPISGHNTLYWYLQNLGQGPELLIRYENEEAVDDSQLPKDRFSAERLKGVDSTLKIQPAELGDSAVYLCASSLDSPETSGSPKYEQYFGPGTRLTVT.

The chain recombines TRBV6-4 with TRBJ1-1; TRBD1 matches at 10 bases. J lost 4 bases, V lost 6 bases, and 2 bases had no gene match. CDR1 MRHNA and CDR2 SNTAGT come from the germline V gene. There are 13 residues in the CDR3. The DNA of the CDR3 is TGTGCCAGCAGGAGGACAGGGGGCACTGAAGCTTTCTTT. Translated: CASRRTGGTEAFF.

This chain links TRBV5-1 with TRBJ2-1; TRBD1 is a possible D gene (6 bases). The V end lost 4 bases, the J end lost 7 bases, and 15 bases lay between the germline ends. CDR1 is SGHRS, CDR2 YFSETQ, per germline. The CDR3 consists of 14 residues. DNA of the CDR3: TGCGCCAGCAGCCGGGACACCCCTACGAATGAGCAGTTCTTC. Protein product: CASSRDTPTNEQFF.

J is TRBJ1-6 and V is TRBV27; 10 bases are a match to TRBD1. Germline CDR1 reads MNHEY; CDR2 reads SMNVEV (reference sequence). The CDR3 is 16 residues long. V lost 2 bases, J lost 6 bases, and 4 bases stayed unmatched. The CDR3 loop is CASSLRRDRGNSPLHF. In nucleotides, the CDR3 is TGTGCCAGCAGTTTACGCCGGGACAGGGGTAATTCACCCCTCCACTTT.

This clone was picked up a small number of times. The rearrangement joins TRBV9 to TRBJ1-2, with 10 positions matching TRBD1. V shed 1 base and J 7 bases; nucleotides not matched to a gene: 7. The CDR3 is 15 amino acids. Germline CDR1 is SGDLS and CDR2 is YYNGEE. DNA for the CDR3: TGTGCCAGCAGCGTACAGCAAGGACAGGGGGGTGGCTACACCTTC. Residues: CASSVQQGQGGGYTF.

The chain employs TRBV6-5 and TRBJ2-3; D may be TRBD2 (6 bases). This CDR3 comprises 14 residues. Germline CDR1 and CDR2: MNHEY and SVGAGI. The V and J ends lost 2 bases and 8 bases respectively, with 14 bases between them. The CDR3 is CASSYRGYQTTQYF. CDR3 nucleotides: TGTGCCAGCAGTTACCGGGGGTACCAGACTACGCAGTATTTT.

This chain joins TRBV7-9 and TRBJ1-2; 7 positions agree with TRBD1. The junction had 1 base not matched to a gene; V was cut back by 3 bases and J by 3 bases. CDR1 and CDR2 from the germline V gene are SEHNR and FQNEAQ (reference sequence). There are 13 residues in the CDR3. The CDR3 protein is CASSFGTDYGYTF. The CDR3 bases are TGTGCCAGCAGCTTTGGGACAGACTATGGCTACACCTTC.

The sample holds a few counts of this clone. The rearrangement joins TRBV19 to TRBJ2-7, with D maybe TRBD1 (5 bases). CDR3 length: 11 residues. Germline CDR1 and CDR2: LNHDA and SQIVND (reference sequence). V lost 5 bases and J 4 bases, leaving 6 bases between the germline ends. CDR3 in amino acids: CASSGAYEQYF. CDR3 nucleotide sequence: TGTGCCAGTAGTGGGGCGTACGAGCAGTACTTC. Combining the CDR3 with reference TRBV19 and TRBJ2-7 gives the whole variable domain DGGITQSPKYLFRKEGQNVTLSCEQNLNHDAMYWYRQDPGQGLRLIYYSQIVNDFQKGDIAEGYSVSREKKESFPLTVTSAQKNPTAFYLCASSGAYEQYFGPGTRLTVT.

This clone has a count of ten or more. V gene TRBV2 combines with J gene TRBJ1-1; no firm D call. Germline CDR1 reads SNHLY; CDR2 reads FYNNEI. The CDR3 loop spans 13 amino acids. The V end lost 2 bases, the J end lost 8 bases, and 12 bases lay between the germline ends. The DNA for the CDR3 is TGTGCCAGCAGTGAAACCCCGACTGCAGAAGCTTTCTTT. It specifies CASSETPTAEAFF.

CDR3 loop: CASSYQENTEAFF. For the CDR3, the DNA is TGTGCCAGCAGTTACCAGGAGAACACTGAAGCTTTCTTT. V and J are TRBV6-5 and TRBJ1-1; D uncertain. CDR1 and CDR2 (germline): MNHEY, SVGAGI. The germline V and J ends were trimmed by 2 bases and 1 base, with 5 bases remaining between them. The CDR3 is 13 amino acids.

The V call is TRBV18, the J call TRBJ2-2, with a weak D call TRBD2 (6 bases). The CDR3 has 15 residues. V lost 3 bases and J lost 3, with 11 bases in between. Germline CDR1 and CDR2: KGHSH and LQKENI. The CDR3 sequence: CASSPRLGDTGELFF. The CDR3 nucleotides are TGTGCCAGCTCACCGCGACTAGGGGACACCGGGGAGCTGTTTTTT.

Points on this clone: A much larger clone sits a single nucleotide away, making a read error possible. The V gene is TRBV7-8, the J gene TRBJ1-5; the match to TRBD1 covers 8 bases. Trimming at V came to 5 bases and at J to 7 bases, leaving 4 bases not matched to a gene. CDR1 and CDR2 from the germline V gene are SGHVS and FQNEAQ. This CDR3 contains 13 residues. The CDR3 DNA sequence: TGTGCCAGCAGCCGACAGGGGTTGCAGCCCCAGCATTTT. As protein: CASSRQGLQPQHF. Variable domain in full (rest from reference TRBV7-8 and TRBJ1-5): GAGVSQSPRYKVAKRGQDVALRCDPISGHVSLFWYQQALGQGPEFLTYFQNEAQLDKSGLPSDRFFAERPEGSVSTLKIQRTQQEDSAVYLCASSRQGLQPQHFGDGTRLSIL.